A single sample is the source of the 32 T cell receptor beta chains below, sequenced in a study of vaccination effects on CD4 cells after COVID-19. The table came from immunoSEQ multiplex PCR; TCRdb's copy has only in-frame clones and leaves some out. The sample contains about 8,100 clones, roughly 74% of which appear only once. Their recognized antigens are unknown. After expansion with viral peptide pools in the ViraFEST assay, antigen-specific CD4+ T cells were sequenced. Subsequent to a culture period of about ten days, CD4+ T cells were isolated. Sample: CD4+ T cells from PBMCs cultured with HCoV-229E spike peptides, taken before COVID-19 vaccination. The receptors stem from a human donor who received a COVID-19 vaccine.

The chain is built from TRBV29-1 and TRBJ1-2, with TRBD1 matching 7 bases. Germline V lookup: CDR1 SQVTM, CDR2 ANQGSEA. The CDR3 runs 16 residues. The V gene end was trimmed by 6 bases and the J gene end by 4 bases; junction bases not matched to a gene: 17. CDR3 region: CSVATTRNRGPYGYTF. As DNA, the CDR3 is TGCAGCGTCGCCACCACACGAAACAGGGGACCCTATGGCTACACCTTC.

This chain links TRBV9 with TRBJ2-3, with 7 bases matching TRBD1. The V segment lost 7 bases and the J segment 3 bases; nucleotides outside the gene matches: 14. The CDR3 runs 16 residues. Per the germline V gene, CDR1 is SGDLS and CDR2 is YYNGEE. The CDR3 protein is CASGQGEMAGTDTQYF. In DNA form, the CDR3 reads TGTGCCAGCGGGCAGGGGGAGATGGCTGGTACAGATACGCAGTATTTT.

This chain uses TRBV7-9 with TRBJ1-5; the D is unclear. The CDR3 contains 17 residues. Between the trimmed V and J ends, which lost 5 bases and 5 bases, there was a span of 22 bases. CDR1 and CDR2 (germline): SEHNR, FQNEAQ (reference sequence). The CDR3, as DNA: TGTGCCAGCAGCCCCATCGATTGGGAGGGTCTCGATCAGCCCCAGCATTTT. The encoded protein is CASSPIDWEGLDQPQHF. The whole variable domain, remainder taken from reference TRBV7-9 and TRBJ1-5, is DTGVSQNPRHKITKRGQNVTFRCDPISEHNRLYWYRQTLGQGPEFLTYFQNEAQLEKSRLLSDRFSAERPKGSFSTLEIQRTEQGDSAMYLCASSPIDWEGLDQPQHFGDGTRLSIL.

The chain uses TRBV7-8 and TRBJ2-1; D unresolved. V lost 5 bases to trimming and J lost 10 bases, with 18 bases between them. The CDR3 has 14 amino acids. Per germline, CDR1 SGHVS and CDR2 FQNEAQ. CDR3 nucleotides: TGTGCCAGCAGCCCCATATCGCATAGTAGGGAGCAGTTCTTC. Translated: CASSPISHSREQFF.

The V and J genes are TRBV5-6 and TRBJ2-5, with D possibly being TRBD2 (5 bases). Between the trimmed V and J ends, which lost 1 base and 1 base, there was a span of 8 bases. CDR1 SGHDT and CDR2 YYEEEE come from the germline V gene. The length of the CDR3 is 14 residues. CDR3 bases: TGTGCCAGCAGCTTGACGGGAATCCAAGAGACCCAGTACTTC. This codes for CASSLTGIQETQYF.

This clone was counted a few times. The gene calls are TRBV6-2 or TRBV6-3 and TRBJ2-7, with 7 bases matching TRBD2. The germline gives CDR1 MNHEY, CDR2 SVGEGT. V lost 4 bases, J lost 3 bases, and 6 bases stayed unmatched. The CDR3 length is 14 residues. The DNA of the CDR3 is TGTGCCAGCAGTTCCAGACTAGCTGGCTACGAGCAGTACTTC. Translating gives CASSSRLAGYEQYF.

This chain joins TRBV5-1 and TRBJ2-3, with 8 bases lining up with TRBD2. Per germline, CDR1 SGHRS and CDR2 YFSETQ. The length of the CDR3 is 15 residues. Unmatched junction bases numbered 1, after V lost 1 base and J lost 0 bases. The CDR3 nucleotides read TGCGCCAGCAGCTTGCCTAGCGGGAGCACAGATACGCAGTATTTT. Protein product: CASSLPSGSTDTQYF.

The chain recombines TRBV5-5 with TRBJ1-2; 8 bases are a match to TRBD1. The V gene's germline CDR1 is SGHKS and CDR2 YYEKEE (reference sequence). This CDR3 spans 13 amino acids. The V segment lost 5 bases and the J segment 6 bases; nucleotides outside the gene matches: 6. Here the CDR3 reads CASSWTGFDGYTF. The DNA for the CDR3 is TGTGCCAGCAGTTGGACAGGGTTCGATGGCTACACCTTC.

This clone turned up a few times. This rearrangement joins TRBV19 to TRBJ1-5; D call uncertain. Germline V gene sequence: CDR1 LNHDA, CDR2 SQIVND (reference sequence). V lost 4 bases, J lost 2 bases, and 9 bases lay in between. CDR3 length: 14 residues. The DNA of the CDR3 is TGTGCCAGTAGTAGGCTTGGGGGCAATCAGCCCCAGCATTTT. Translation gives CASSRLGGNQPQHF.

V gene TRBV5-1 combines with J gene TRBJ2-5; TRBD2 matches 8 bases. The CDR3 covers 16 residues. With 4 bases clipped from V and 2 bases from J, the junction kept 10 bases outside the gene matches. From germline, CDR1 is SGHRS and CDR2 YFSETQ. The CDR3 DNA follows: TGCGCCAGCAGCGCCGGTACTAGCGGCTATCAAGAGACCCAGTACTTC. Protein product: CASSAGTSGYQETQYF.

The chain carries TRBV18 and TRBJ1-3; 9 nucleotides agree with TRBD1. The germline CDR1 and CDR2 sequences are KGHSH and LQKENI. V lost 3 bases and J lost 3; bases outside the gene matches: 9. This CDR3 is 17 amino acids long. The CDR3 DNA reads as TGTGCCAGCTCACCGGGACAGGGAAATTCTTATGGAAACACCATATATTTT. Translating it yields CASSPGQGNSYGNTIYF.

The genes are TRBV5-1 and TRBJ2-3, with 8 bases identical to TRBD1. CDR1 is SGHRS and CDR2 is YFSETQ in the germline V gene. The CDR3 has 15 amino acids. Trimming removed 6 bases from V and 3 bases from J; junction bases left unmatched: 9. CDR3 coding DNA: TGCGCCAGCATCCTCGGACAGGGTGCAACAGATACGCAGTATTTT. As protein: CASILGQGATDTQYF.

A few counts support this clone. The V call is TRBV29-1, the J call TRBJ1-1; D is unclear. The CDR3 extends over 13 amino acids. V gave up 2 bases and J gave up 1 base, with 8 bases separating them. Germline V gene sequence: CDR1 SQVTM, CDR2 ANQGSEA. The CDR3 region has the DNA TGCAGCGTTGAATTGCAGCAGAACACTGAAGCTTTCTTT. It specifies CSVELQQNTEAFF.

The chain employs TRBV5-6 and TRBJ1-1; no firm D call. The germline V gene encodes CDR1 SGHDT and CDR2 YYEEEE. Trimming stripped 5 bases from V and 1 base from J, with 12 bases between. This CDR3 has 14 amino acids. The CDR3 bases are TGTGCCAGCAGGGCAGACATTACGAACACTGAAGCTTTCTTT. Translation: CASRADITNTEAFF.

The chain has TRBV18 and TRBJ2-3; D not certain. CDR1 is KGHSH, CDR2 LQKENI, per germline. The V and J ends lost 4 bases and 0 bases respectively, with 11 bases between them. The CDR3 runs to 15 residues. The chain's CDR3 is CASSRDFLSTDTQYF. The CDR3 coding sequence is TGTGCCAGCTCACGGGATTTTCTTAGCACAGATACGCAGTATTTT.

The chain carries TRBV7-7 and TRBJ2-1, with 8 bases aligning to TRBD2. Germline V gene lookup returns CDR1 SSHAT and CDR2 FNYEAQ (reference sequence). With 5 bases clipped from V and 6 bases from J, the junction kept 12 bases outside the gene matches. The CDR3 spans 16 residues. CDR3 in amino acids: CASSPHEIAGINEQFF. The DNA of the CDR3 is TGTGCCAGCAGCCCCCACGAAATAGCGGGGATCAATGAGCAGTTCTTC.

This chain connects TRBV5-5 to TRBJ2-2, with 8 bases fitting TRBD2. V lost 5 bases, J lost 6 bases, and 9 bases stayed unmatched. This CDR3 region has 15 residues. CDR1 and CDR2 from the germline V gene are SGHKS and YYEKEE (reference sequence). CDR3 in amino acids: CASSPPGLEPGELFF. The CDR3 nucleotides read TGTGCCAGCAGTCCTCCGGGACTAGAACCCGGGGAGCTGTTTTTT.

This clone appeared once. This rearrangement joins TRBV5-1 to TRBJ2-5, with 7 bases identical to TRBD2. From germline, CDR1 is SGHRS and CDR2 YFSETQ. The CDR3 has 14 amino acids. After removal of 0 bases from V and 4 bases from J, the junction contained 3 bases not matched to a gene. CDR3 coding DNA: TGCGCCAGCAGCTTGGGACTAGCTAGAGAGACCCAGTACTTC. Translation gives CASSLGLARETQYF.

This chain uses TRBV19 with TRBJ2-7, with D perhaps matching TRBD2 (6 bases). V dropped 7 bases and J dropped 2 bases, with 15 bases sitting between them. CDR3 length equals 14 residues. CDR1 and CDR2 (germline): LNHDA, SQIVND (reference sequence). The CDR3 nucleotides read TGTGCCAGTACCCCCGGGACTGGACCCTACGAGCAGTACTTC. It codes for CASTPGTGPYEQYF.

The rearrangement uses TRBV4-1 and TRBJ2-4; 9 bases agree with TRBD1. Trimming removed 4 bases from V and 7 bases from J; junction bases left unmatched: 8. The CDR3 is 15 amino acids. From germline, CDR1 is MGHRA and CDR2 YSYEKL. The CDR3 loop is CASSPTHGQGNIQYF. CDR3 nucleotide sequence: TGCGCCAGCAGCCCCACACACGGACAGGGGAACATTCAGTACTTC.

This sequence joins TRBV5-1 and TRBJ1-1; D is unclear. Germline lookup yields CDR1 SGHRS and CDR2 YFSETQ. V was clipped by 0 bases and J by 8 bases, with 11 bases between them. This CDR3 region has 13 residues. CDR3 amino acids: CASSLAGGGEAFF. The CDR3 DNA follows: TGCGCCAGCAGCTTGGCCGGAGGCGGGGAAGCTTTCTTT.

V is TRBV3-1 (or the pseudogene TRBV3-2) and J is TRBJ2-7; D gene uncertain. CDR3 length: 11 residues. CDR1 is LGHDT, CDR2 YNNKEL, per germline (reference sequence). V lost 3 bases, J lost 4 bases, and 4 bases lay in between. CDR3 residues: CASSHAYEQYF. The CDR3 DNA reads TGTGCCAGCAGCCACGCGTACGAGCAGTACTTC.

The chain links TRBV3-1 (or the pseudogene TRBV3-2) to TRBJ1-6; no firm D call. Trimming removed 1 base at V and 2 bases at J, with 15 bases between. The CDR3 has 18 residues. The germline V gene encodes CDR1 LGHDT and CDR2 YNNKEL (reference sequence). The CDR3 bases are TGTGCCAGCAGCCAAGGTGCACTCGTCGGGGCCTATAATTCACCCCTCCACTTT. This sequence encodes CASSQGALVGAYNSPLHF.

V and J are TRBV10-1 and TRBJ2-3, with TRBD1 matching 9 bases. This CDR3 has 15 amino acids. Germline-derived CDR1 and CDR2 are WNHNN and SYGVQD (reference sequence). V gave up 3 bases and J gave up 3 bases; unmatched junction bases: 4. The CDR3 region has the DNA TGCGCCAGCAGTGACTATGGACAGGGGACAGATACGCAGTATTTT. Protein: CASSDYGQGTDTQYF.

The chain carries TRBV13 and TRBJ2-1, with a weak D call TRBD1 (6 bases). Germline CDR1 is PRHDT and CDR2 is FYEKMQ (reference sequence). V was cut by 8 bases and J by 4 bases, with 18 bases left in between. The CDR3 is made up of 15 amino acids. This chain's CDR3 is CASCRGSGPYNEQFF. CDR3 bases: TGTGCCAGCTGTAGGGGGAGTGGCCCATACAATGAGCAGTTCTTC.

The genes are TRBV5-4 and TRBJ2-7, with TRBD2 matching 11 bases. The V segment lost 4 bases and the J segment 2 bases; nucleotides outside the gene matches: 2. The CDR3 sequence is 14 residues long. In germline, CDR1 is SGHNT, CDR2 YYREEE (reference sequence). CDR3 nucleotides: TGTGCCAGCAGCACGGGACTAGCGGCCTACGAGCAGTACTTC. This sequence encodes CASSTGLAAYEQYF.

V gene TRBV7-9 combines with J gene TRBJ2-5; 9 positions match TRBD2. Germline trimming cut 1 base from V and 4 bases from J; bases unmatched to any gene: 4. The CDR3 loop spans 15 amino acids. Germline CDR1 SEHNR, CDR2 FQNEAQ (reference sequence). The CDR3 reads CASSLDAGGRETQYF. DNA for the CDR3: TGTGCCAGCAGCTTAGACGCGGGAGGGCGAGAGACCCAGTACTTC.

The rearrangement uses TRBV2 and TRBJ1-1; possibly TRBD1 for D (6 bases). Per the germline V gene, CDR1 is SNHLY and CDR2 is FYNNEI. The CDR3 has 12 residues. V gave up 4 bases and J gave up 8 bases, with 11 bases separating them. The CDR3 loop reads CASSGDTLEAFF. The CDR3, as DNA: TGTGCCAGCAGTGGGGACACCCTCGAAGCTTTCTTT. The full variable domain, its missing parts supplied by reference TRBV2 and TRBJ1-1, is EPEVTQTPSHQVTQMGQEVILRCVPISNHLYFYWYRQILGQKVEFLVSFYNNEISEKSEIFDDQFSVERPDGSNFTLKIRSTKLEDSAMYFCASSGDTLEAFFGQGTRLTVV.

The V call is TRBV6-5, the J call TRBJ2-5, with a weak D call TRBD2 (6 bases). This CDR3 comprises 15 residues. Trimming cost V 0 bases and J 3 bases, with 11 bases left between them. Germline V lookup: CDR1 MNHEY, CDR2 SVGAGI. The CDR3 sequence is CASSYSGGMKETQYF. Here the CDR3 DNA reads TGTGCCAGCAGTTACTCGGGGGGAATGAAAGAGACCCAGTACTTC.

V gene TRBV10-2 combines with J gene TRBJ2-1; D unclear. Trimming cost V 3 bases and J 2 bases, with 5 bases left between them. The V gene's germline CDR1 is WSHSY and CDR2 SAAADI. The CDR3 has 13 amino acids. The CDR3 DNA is TGCGCCAGCAGTGAATCGACCTACAATGAGCAGTTCTTC. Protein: CASSESTYNEQFF.

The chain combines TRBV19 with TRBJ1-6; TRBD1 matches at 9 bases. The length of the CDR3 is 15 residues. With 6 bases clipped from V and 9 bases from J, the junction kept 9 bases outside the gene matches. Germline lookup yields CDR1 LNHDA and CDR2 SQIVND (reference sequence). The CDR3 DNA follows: TGTGCCAGTAGACCCCGGGACAGGGATCTTTCACCCCTCCACTTT. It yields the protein CASRPRDRDLSPLHF.

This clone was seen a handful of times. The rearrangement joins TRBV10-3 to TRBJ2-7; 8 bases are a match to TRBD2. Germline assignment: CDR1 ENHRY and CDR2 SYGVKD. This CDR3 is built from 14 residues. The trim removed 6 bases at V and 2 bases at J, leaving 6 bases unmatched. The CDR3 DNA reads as TGTGCCATCAGGGGTAGCGGGACCCCCTACGAGCAGTACTTC. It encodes CAIRGSGTPYEQYF.